A selection of T cell receptor beta chains follows, all from one sample in a study of T cells in Graves' hyperthyroidism and ophthalmopathy. One entry per CDR3 protein, called by TCRdb with MiXCR from the multiplex PCR reads. The sample consists of around 300,000 distinct CDR3 sequences, about 20% of them appearing once. The sample taken for sequencing was blood. These receptors originate from a man aged 30 to 39 with Graves' ophthalmopathy. The CDR3 runs from the conserved cysteine through the conserved F or W. The D gene is left open where the match is weak. Only some rows state a clone size, as once, few, many or a class for expanded clones.

>.|many|TRBV30|TRBJ1-4
TGTGCCTGGAGTGTGGTAGCAAGAAATGAAAAACTGTTTTTT
CAWSVVARNEKLFF
>TRBD2|few|TRBV6-1|TRBJ2-1
TGTGCCAGCAGTGAATGGGGACTAGCGACCTACAATGAGCAGTTCTTC
CASSEWGLATYNEQFF
>TRBD2|.|TRBV13|TRBJ2-7
TGTGCCAGCAGCTTACCGGGGGGGGCAGGGGCCTCCTACGAGCAGTACTTC
CASSLPGGAGASYEQYF
>TRBD2|few|TRBV29-1|TRBJ2-3
TGCAGCTTCGGACTAGCGGGAGGGCCGGGCACAGATACGCAGTATTTT
CSFGLAGGPGTDTQYF
>.|.|TRBV5-6|TRBJ2-2
TGTGCCAGCAGCTGGGGACGGAACACCGGGGAGCTGTTTTTT
CASSWGRNTGELFF
>.|many|TRBV2|TRBJ1-5
TGTGCCAGCAATAAGAGGGGTACCCAGCCCCAGCATTTT
CASNKRGTQPQHF
>.|.|TRBV6-1|TRBJ1-5
TGTGCCAGCAGTCGACGGGACAATCAGCCCCAGCATTTT
CASSRRDNQPQHF
>.|.|TRBV19|TRBJ2-7
TGTGCAAGTAGTGGGACATGGGGAAACGAGCAGTACTTC
CASSGTWGNEQYF
>TRBD2|few|TRBV5-6|TRBJ2-1
TGTGCCAGCAGCTTTCAGTCCGGAGCGGGGGTCTACAATGAGCAGTTCTTC
CASSFQSGAGVYNEQFF
>TRBD1|.|TRBV10-2|TRBJ2-3
TGCGCCAGCAATGGACAGGGGGCTACAGATACGCAGTATTTT
CASNGQGATDTQYF
>.|few|TRBV5-1|TRBJ2-5
TGCGCCAGCGGGACCGGGGGTAACGGGCGACCCCAAGAGACCCAGTACTTC
CASGTGGNGRPQETQYF
>.|.|TRBV27|TRBJ2-7
TGTGCCAGCAGTTTAGTCAACAGGGCAAGAGTGAGAGACTACGAGCAGTACTTC
CASSLVNRARVRDYEQYF
>.|.|TRBV5-1|TRBJ2-3
TGCGCCAGCAGCTTGGCGGGGACCACAGATACGCAGTATTTT
CASSLAGTTDTQYF
>.|few|TRBV5-1|TRBJ2-2
TGCGCCAGCAGGATTGACGGGCATAACACCGGGGAGCTGTTTTTT
CASRIDGHNTGELFF
>.|many|TRBV27|TRBJ1-1
TGTGCCAGCAGTTTAGGGACGCTAAGTGGCACTGAAGCTTTCTTT
CASSLGTLSGTEAFF
>.|many|TRBV29-1|TRBJ2-1
TGCAGCGTTGAAATCGCCTACCTCACGTTCTTC
CSVEIAYLTFF
>.|few|TRBV2|TRBJ2-3
TGTGCCAGCAATCGAGCTGGGGGAGATACGCAGTATTTT
CASNRAGGDTQYF
>.|.|TRBV18|TRBJ1-5
TGTGCCAGCTCACCACGGCCCCTTATGGGAGGTCAGCCCCAGCATTTT
CASSPRPLMGGQPQHF
>.|.|TRBV4-1|TRBJ1-5
TGCGCCAGCAGCCAAGCCGACTGGAGGGACAACAATCAGCCCCAGCATTTT
CASSQADWRDNNQPQHF
>.|many|TRBV2|TRBJ1-2
TGTGCCAGCAGCCCCCTGCTCCATACCGGACAGAACTATGGCTACACCTTC
CASSPLLHTGQNYGYTF
>TRBD2|few|TRBV12-3/TRBV12-4|TRBJ2-5
TGTGCCAGCAGTTTTACTAGCGGGAGAGGGGAGACCCAGTACTTC
CASSFTSGRGETQYF
>.|many|TRBV5-1|TRBJ2-1
TGCGCCAGCAGGGAGGACTGGGGCAGTGAGCAGTTCTTC
CASREDWGSEQFF
>.|few|TRBV6-1|TRBJ2-4
TGTGCCAGCAGATCACTCCGCCTGGACAGACTAGCCAAAAACATTCAGTACTTC
CASRSLRLDRLAKNIQYF
>.|.|TRBV28|TRBJ1-3
TGTGCCAGCAGTGGCGACGGGGGTGGAAACACCATATATTTT
CASSGDGGGNTIYF
>.|many|TRBV3-1|TRBJ2-2
TGTGCCAGCAGCGGACGGACGGCGACGAACACCGGGGAGCTGTTTTTT
CASSGRTATNTGELFF
>TRBD1|few|TRBV27|TRBJ1-5
TGTGCCAGCAGTGAGGGACAGAGTAGCAATCAGCCCCAGCATTTT
CASSEGQSSNQPQHF
>TRBD2|many|TRBV11-2|TRBJ2-1
TGTGCCAGCAGCTCGACTAGCGGGAGTAGAGGCGAGCAGTTCTTC
CASSSTSGSRGEQFF
>.|.|TRBV7-9|TRBJ2-5
TGTGCCAGCAGCCCTCCCTTAGCGGATCAAGAGACCCAGTACTTC
CASSPPLADQETQYF
>.|many|TRBV6-5|TRBJ2-7
TGTGCCAGCAGTTACGGGTGGCCGCCGGGCGAGCAGTACTTC
CASSYGWPPGEQYF
>TRBD2|.|TRBV19|TRBJ2-1
TGTGCCAGTAGTATCAGGCAATCCGGGAGGCCCAAGAATGAGCAGTTCTTC
CASSIRQSGRPKNEQFF
>.|.|TRBV20-1|TRBJ1-2
TGCAGTGCTGCGAAAGGGTCCTATGGCTACACCTTC
CSAAKGSYGYTF
>TRBD1|many|TRBV28|TRBJ1-1
TGTGCCAGCAGTCTTGGGGGACAGACGAACACTGAAGCTTTCTTT
CASSLGGQTNTEAFF
>TRBD2|few|TRBV30|TRBJ2-1
TGTGCCTGGAAACCTAGGCGTGGGCGGGAGGCCTTAAATGAGCAGTTCTTC
CAWKPRRGREALNEQFF
>.|many|TRBV11-3|TRBJ2-7
TGTGCCAGCAGCCCAACCGGCCTGAATAAGCAGTACTTC
CASSPTGLNKQYF
>.|.|TRBV15|TRBJ1-1
TGTGCCACCAGCAGGAATAGGAACACTGAAGCTTTCTTT
CATSRNRNTEAFF
>.|.|TRBV7-3|TRBJ2-2
TGTGCCAGCAGCCTGAGGGGGGGGCCGAACACCGGGGAGCTGTTTTTT
CASSLRGGPNTGELFF
>.|.|TRBV2|TRBJ2-3
TGTGCCAGCGGACCTCTGGGAGATACGCAGTATTTT
CASGPLGDTQYF
>.|many|TRBV27|TRBJ2-1
TGTGCCAGCAGTTTTGCTTACAGGGTCAATGAGCAGTTCTTC
CASSFAYRVNEQFF
>.|few|TRBV14|TRBJ2-1
TGTGCCAGCAGCCCCGAGGGGTTTACCTCCTACAATGAGCAGTTCTTC
CASSPEGFTSYNEQFF
>TRBD1|.|TRBV5-1|TRBJ2-5
TGCGCCAGCAGCACCCTGGGACAGGGGATACAAGAGACCCAGTACTTC
CASSTLGQGIQETQYF